The 4 T cell receptor beta chains below come from one sample, sequenced in a study of Ad26.COV2.S vaccination and SARS-CoV-2 variants. TCRdb keeps only in-frame clones here, not all; method: immunoSEQ multiplex PCR. The table records about 440,000 clones, around 90% of them present only once. Treatment noted: around 19 received Ad26.COV2.S at low or high dose, single or two shots; several received placebo; per-sample allocation not given. Vaccine and placebo recipients were sampled on day 63 after the first injection. The specimen was peripheral blood, collected in a trial of Ad26.COV2.S vaccine versus placebo. All receptors come from a person aged 18-60 years who received the Ad26.COV2.S COVID-19 vaccine or a placebo.

The rearrangement joins TRBV28 to TRBJ2-7, with a possible D match to TRBD2 (6 bases). CDR1 is MDHEN and CDR2 is SYDVKM in the germline V gene. Trimming shortened V by 2 bases and J by 0 bases, and 17 bases separated the two germline ends. The length of the CDR3 is 17 residues. The CDR3 sequence is CASSLRQRLVRSYEQYF. Written as DNA, the CDR3 is TGTGCCAGCAGTTTAAGACAAAGACTAGTCCGCTCCTACGAGCAGTACTTC.

CDR3 DNA: TGTGCCAGCAGCGCAGACAATGAGCAGTTCTTC. Translating it yields CASSADNEQFF. The V and J genes are TRBV9 and TRBJ2-1; D is ambiguous. V shed 3 bases and J shed 5 bases, with 3 bases lying between them. Germline assignment: CDR1 SGDLS and CDR2 YYNGEE. The CDR3 has 11 residues.

The gene calls are TRBV4-1 and TRBJ2-7; 9 bases are a match to TRBD1. The CDR3 is 15 amino acids. The V and J ends lost 3 bases and 2 bases, in that order; junction bases with no gene match: 5. CDR1 is MGHRA, CDR2 YSYEKL, per germline. CDR3 amino acids: CASSQGQGQTYEQYF. CDR3 nucleotide sequence: TGCGCCAGCAGCCAGGGACAGGGTCAAACCTACGAGCAGTACTTC.

This chain uses TRBV5-1 with TRBJ2-7; 10 nucleotides align to TRBD1. Trimming removed 4 bases from V and 5 bases from J; junction bases left unmatched: 3. The CDR3 has 13 amino acids. Looked up from germline, CDR1 is SGHRS and CDR2 is YFSETQ. The CDR3 loop is CASSGQGGDEQYF. The CDR3 coding sequence is TGCGCCAGCAGCGGACAGGGGGGCGACGAGCAGTACTTC.